A single sample gave rise to the 27 T cell receptor beta chains below, sequenced in a study of glioma-infiltrating T cells after dendritic cell vaccination. The time point is: after dendritic cell vaccination, including at tumor progression/relapse. Some clones are missing from TCRdb's copy, which holds only in-frame ones; the method was immunoSEQ multiplex PCR. The sample gives around 100,000 clones, around 86% of which show up once; roughly 6.8% is in the top ten. Sequences were derived from blood, sampled after dendritic cell vaccination. The receptors come from a human donor with glioblastoma.

The chain links TRBV5-4 to TRBJ2-3; possibly TRBD1 for D (6 bases). Germline V gene data show CDR1 as SGHNT and CDR2 as YYREEE (reference sequence). The CDR3 has 16 residues. With 2 bases removed from V and 3 bases from J, the gap between germline ends came to 16 bases. This CDR3 reads CASSLGTPDPTDTQYF. For the CDR3, the DNA is TGTGCCAGCAGCTTAGGGACACCGGACCCTACAGATACGCAGTATTTT.

This clone occurred a few times. The chain has TRBV7-3 and TRBJ1-2, with 7 bases identical to TRBD1. Germline lookup yields CDR1 SGHTA and CDR2 FQGTGA. The junction had 8 bases not matched to a gene; V was cut back by 1 base and J by 6 bases. This CDR3 region has 15 residues. The CDR3 DNA sequence: TGTGCCAGCAGCTTAAGGGCAGGGGGAGAACATGGCTACACCTTC. Translated, it gives CASSLRAGGEHGYTF.

The CDR3 sequence: CASSIFGDNSNQPQHF. The CDR3 region has the DNA TGTGCCAGTAGTATATTTGGGGACAATAGCAATCAGCCCCAGCATTTT. The chain joins TRBV19 to TRBJ1-5; D perhaps matches TRBD1 (6 bases). Germline CDR1 LNHDA, CDR2 SQIVND (reference sequence). The V and J ends lost 2 bases and 0 bases respectively, with 11 bases between them. This CDR3 has 16 amino acids.

The chain carries TRBV9 and TRBJ2-1; 8 bases are a match to TRBD1. The V and J ends lost 1 base and 2 bases, in that order; junction bases with no gene match: 5. CDR3 length: 16 amino acids. From germline, CDR1 is SGDLS and CDR2 YYNGEE. CDR3 sequence reads: CASSVSGQGAYNEQFF. CDR3 bases: TGTGCCAGCAGCGTATCTGGACAGGGTGCCTACAATGAGCAGTTCTTC.

The chain uses TRBV19 and TRBJ1-5, with D possibly being TRBD1 (6 bases). V was cut by 3 bases and J by 5 bases, with 11 bases left in between. The CDR3 is 14 amino acids. CDR1 is LNHDA, CDR2 SQIVND, per germline (reference sequence). The CDR3 region is CASSIQGYDQPQHF. For the CDR3, the DNA is TGTGCCAGTAGTATCCAGGGGTACGATCAGCCCCAGCATTTT.

This rearrangement joins TRBV29-1 to TRBJ1-1; 8 bases are shared with TRBD1. V lost 7 bases and J lost 3; bases outside the gene matches: 7. The germline CDR1 and CDR2 sequences are SQVTM and ANQGSEA. The CDR3 consists of 13 residues. Here the CDR3 reads CSGGGRGHTEAFF. The CDR3 nucleotides are TGCAGCGGAGGGGGCAGGGGGCACACTGAAGCTTTCTTT.

This clone was detected once. The J gene is TRBJ2-2, the V gene TRBV9; D call uncertain. V lost 7 bases and J lost 1, with 17 bases in between. Germline V lookup: CDR1 SGDLS, CDR2 YYNGEE. The length of the CDR3 is 16 residues. The CDR3 protein is CASSPDGALNTGELFF. The CDR3 bases are TGTGCCAGCTCTCCTGACGGAGCCTTGAACACCGGGGAGCTGTTTTTT. Full variable domain (outside the CDR3, taken from reference TRBV9 and TRBJ2-2): DSGVTQTPKHLITATGQRVTLRCSPRSGDLSVYWYQQSLDQGLQFLIQYYNGEERAKGNILERFSAQQFPDLHSELNLSSLELGDSALYFCASSPDGALNTGELFFGEGSRLTVL.

V and J are TRBV7-9 and TRBJ1-6; 10 bases match TRBD1. Germline V lookup: CDR1 SEHNR, CDR2 FQNEAQ (reference sequence). Trimming at V came to 6 bases and at J to 5 bases, leaving 4 bases not matched to a gene. CDR3 length: 15 residues. Here the CDR3 reads CASSVGTGDNSPLHF. DNA for the CDR3: TGTGCCAGCAGTGTCGGGACAGGGGATAATTCACCCCTCCACTTT.

The V call is TRBV5-1, the J call TRBJ1-2; D is undetermined. This CDR3 is built from 15 residues. Trimming stripped 0 bases from V and 4 bases from J, with 13 bases between. Per germline, CDR1 SGHRS and CDR2 YFSETQ. The CDR3 reads CASSLAQPYFYGYTF. CDR3 nucleotide sequence: TGCGCCAGCAGCTTGGCGCAACCGTACTTCTATGGCTACACCTTC.

The V call is TRBV4-2, the J call TRBJ2-5, with 9 bases lining up with TRBD2. V lost 2 bases to trimming and J lost 2 bases; unmatched junction nucleotides: 3. The germline gives CDR1 LGHNA, CDR2 YNFKEQ. CDR3 length: 15 amino acids. The CDR3 here is CASSQLRGGQETQYF. The CDR3 nucleotides read TGTGCCAGCAGCCAACTGCGGGGGGGACAAGAGACCCAGTACTTC.

The rearrangement joins TRBV19 to TRBJ2-7; 9 bases align to TRBD2. CDR1 and CDR2 from the germline V gene are LNHDA and SQIVND (reference sequence). Trimming removed 7 bases from V and 1 base from J; junction bases left unmatched: 8. CDR3 length equals 15 residues. The CDR3 is CASKQTSGSSYEQYF. CDR3 bases: TGTGCCAGTAAACAGACTAGCGGAAGTTCCTACGAGCAGTACTTC.

This clone came up once. This rearrangement joins TRBV4-1 to TRBJ1-4; 7 nucleotides align to TRBD1. V lost 2 bases to trimming and J lost 7 bases; unmatched junction nucleotides: 4. This CDR3 is 14 amino acids long. Germline CDR1 reads MGHRA; CDR2 reads YSYEKL. The CDR3 nucleotides are TGCGCCAGCAGCCAAATGCAGGGGGGTGAAAAACTGTTTTTT. Residues: CASSQMQGGEKLFF.

This chain links TRBV14 with TRBJ1-4, with D perhaps matching TRBD1 (5 bases). Between the trimmed V and J ends, which lost 3 bases and 3 bases, there was a span of 20 bases. Germline V CDR1 and CDR2: SGHDN, FVKESK. This CDR3 has 18 amino acids. CDR3 DNA: TGTGCCAGCAGCCAGGAGGGGCAGGGTAAACTTGCTAATGAAAAACTGTTTTTT. Protein sequence: CASSQEGQGKLANEKLFF.

The chain has TRBV5-1 and TRBJ2-3; TRBD1 matches 8 bases. Germline-derived CDR1 and CDR2 are SGHRS and YFSETQ. This CDR3 comprises 15 residues. The V and J ends lost 4 bases and 4 bases, in that order; junction bases with no gene match: 8. CDR3 region: CASSARQGRSDTQYF. As DNA, the CDR3 is TGCGCCAGCAGCGCAAGACAGGGGAGGTCAGATACGCAGTATTTT.

The chain couples TRBV7-2 to TRBJ1-4, with D maybe TRBD1 (6 bases). Germline V gene sequence: CDR1 SGHTA, CDR2 FQGNSA. The V and J ends lost 8 bases and 3 bases respectively, with 7 bases between them. CDR3 length: 12 amino acids. CDR3 nucleotide sequence: TGTGCCAGCGGACAGCCTAATGAAAAACTGTTTTTT. Translating it yields CASGQPNEKLFF.

The rearrangement links TRBV6-5 to TRBJ1-2; D ambiguous. V was cut by 2 bases and J by 4 bases, with 11 bases left in between. The length of the CDR3 is 14 residues. Germline V gene sequence: CDR1 MNHEY, CDR2 SVGAGI. The CDR3 sequence: CASSYAEIGYGYTF. CDR3 nucleotide sequence: TGTGCCAGCAGTTACGCCGAGATCGGCTATGGCTACACCTTC.

This clone occurred a few times. The chain recombines TRBV9 with TRBJ2-5; the match to TRBD2 covers 8 bases. Germline CDR1 reads SGDLS; CDR2 reads YYNGEE. Trimming took 0 bases from V and 4 from J; bases not matched to a gene: 5. CDR3 length: 15 residues. CDR3 region: CASSVEGLVSETQYF. For the CDR3, the DNA is TGTGCCAGCAGCGTAGAGGGACTAGTCTCAGAGACCCAGTACTTC.

The rearrangement uses TRBV10-3 and TRBJ2-7, with D perhaps TRBD1 (6 bases). Deletions cut 9 bases from V and 7 bases from J, with 19 bases between. The CDR3 is made up of 13 amino acids. CDR1 is ENHRY, CDR2 SYGVKD, per germline. For the CDR3, the DNA is TGTGCCATGGGAGACAGGTTCCCGGGGGAGCAGTACTTC. As protein: CAMGDRFPGEQYF.

V is TRBV9 and J is TRBJ1-1, with D perhaps TRBD1 (6 bases). The germline V gene encodes CDR1 SGDLS and CDR2 YYNGEE. The CDR3 consists of 19 residues. V was clipped by 3 bases and J by 5 bases, with 29 bases between them. CDR3 sequence: CASSAGPSGGTLGGTEAFF. The CDR3 nucleotides are TGTGCCAGCAGCGCTGGGCCTTCCGGGGGGACACTCGGGGGTACTGAAGCTTTCTTT.

The chain recombines TRBV6-5 with TRBJ2-7; 9 bases are shared with TRBD1. This CDR3 has 15 residues. Germline lookup yields CDR1 MNHEY and CDR2 SVGAGI. V was pared by 4 bases and J by 2 bases, with 6 bases of the junction left unmatched. CDR3 coding DNA: TGTGCCAGCAGTTCGGGGGGACAGGGCACCTACGAGCAGTACTTC. Protein: CASSSGGQGTYEQYF.

The rearrangement joins TRBV7-3 to TRBJ2-2; the match to TRBD2 covers 7 bases. V lost 5 bases, J lost 1 base, and 4 bases stayed unmatched. The CDR3 is made up of 15 amino acids. Germline CDR1 and CDR2: SGHTA and FQGTGA. CDR3 sequence reads: CASSPGLENTGELFF. CDR3 coding DNA: TGTGCCAGCAGCCCCGGACTAGAGAACACCGGGGAGCTGTTTTTT.

The chain's CDR3 is CASSLAPLQGLSYTF. CDR3 bases: TGTGCCAGCAGCTTAGCGCCGCTTCAGGGCTTAAGCTACACCTTC. The genes are TRBV7-2 and TRBJ1-2, with D possibly matching TRBD1 (5 bases). V was trimmed by 0 bases and J by 9 bases, leaving 17 bases between them. The V gene's germline CDR1 is SGHTA and CDR2 FQGNSA. The CDR3 has 15 residues.

This clone has more than one count but fewer than ten. The chain joins TRBV19 to TRBJ1-1, with 7 bases lining up with TRBD1. CDR3 length: 14 residues. Per germline, CDR1 LNHDA and CDR2 SQIVND (reference sequence). Trimming removed 6 bases from V and 5 bases from J; junction bases left unmatched: 9. Here the CDR3 reads CASSPRQGWTEAFF. For the CDR3, the DNA is TGTGCCAGTAGCCCCAGACAGGGCTGGACTGAAGCTTTCTTT.

This clone was seen only once. The chain employs TRBV2 and TRBJ2-2; 11 bases line up with TRBD2. The germline V gene encodes CDR1 SNHLY and CDR2 FYNNEI. Trimming took 4 bases from V and 6 from J; bases not matched to a gene: 4. CDR3 size: 15 residues. CDR3 protein: CASSGLAGLSGELFF. CDR3 coding DNA: TGTGCCAGCAGTGGACTAGCGGGATTATCCGGGGAGCTGTTTTTT.

This clone was seen only a few times. V and J are TRBV19 and TRBJ1-2; D gene unclear. Germline CDR1 reads LNHDA; CDR2 reads SQIVND (reference sequence). The CDR3 has 14 residues. Trimming took off 3 bases at V and 2 bases at J, with 10 bases between the two ends. The CDR3 spells CASSISTENYGYTF. The CDR3 nucleotides read TGTGCCAGTAGTATTTCTACGGAGAACTATGGCTACACCTTC.

The chain combines TRBV29-1 with TRBJ2-2, with TRBD1 identical over 9 bases. The germline V gene has CDR1 SQVTM and CDR2 ANQGSEA. The V gene end was trimmed by 7 bases and the J gene end by 3 bases; junction bases not matched to a gene: 3. This CDR3 spans 13 amino acids. CDR3 region: CSGGQGHTGELFF. The CDR3 DNA reads as TGCAGCGGGGGACAGGGACACACCGGGGAGCTGTTTTTT.

The rearrangement links TRBV6-5 to TRBJ2-1, with D maybe TRBD2 (6 bases). Trimming removed 0 bases at V and 7 bases at J, with 13 bases between. The CDR3 contains 15 residues. The germline V gene has CDR1 MNHEY and CDR2 SVGAGI. The CDR3 protein is CASSYSTPGVNEQFF. CDR3 nucleotides: TGTGCCAGCAGTTACTCGACCCCGGGGGTGAATGAGCAGTTCTTC.